The source of this TCR beta chain is a study of T cell responses to AZD1222 COVID-19 vaccine. Generated by immunoSEQ multiplex PCR, the TCRdb table keeps only in-frame clones and is missing some. The sample holds 100,000 to 120,000 clones, roughly 84% seen once. Germline trimming cut 5 bases from V and 9 bases from J; bases unmatched to any gene: 4. Germline V gene data show CDR1 as SGHRS and CDR2 as YFSETQ. The CDR3 totals 14 residues. Turning to this clone: Its antigen is as yet unknown.

Study-level points and caveats: Repertoire collection took place solely once the T cell response had peaked. As reported, nearly half of all spike-specific TCRs target variant regions that are unmutated. The donor cohort was predominantly white British with a female majority, and clonal diversity may have been underestimated. There were vaccine-associated CD4 TCRs across spike, dominant at 160-218 and 743-854.

Sequencing was performed on peripheral blood, taken on day 0 of AZD1222 vaccination. The receptor's source is an adult in good health. The genes are TRBV5-1 and TRBJ2-2, with TRBD2 matching over 13 bases. The CDR3 DNA sequence: TGCGCCAGCAGGACTAGCGGGGGGTCCTGGGAGCTGTTTTTT. Its translation: CASRTSGGSWELFF.